This T cell receptor (beta chain) was identified in a study of T cells in Graves' hyperthyroidism and ophthalmopathy. In the study overall: Peripheral blood collection took place at initial diagnosis, before any treatment.

Researchers amplified the TCR beta CDR3 regions from RNA transcripts. The primer set for the first-round RT-PCR of the TCR CDR3 was HTBI. Via MiXCR, TCRdb re-called the multiplex PCR reads, giving one row per CDR3 protein. This table holds about half a million distinct CDR3 sequences, under 25% found once. For ophthalmopathy patients, the Clinical Activity Score was at least 3 and the NOSPECS grade at least 4; duration was under 3 months. Points from the study as a whole: Blood also contained most expanded thyroid clonotypes above 0.001. For ophthalmopathy, model prediction preceded onset by a median about six months.

This clonotype was picked up a small number of times. Its antigen is as yet unknown. This TCR was recovered from a woman between 70 and 85 years old with Graves' ophthalmopathy. Sample: blood.

CDR3 residues: CAWRAYSDTEAFF. The CDR3 nucleotides read TGTGCCTGGAGAGCCTACTCGGATACTGAAGCTTTCTTT. The V and J genes are TRBV30 and TRBJ1-1; D gene unclear. Trimming cost V 3 bases and J 5 bases, with 13 bases left between them. From germline, CDR1 is GTSNPN and CDR2 SVGIG (reference sequence). CDR3 length: 13 residues.